The 32 T cell receptor beta chains below all came from one sample that was sequenced in a study of shared clonotypes between healthy human individuals. Profiled with immunoSEQ multiplex PCR; TCRdb holds only in-frame clones, not every one. Among approximately 980,000 clones listed, around 80% were seen once. The sample taken for sequencing was memory CD4+ T cells sorted from blood. Regarding subset: CD45RA-negative fraction. The receptors come from a man aged 18 to 29 in good health.

This chain connects TRBV6-6 to TRBJ1-1; D not certain. Trimming shortened V by 7 bases and J by 8 bases, and 11 bases separated the two germline ends. Germline V lookup: CDR1 MNHNY, CDR2 SVGAGI (reference sequence). This CDR3 spans 11 amino acids. Here the CDR3 reads CASTQATEAFF. The CDR3 coding sequence is TGTGCCAGCACCCAAGCAACCGAAGCTTTCTTT.

A few counts support this clone. CDR3 in DNA: TGTGCCAGCAGTGCACAGGGGACTAATGAAAAACTGTTTTTT. Translation: CASSAQGTNEKLFF. The gene calls are TRBV28 and TRBJ1-4, with 7 bases identical to TRBD1. The CDR3 consists of 14 residues. Germline CDR1 and CDR2: MDHEN and SYDVKM. V gave up 5 bases and J gave up 2 bases; unmatched junction bases: 2.

Note on this clone: One end of the junction is discordant with germline, which a read error may explain. The gene calls are TRBV7-7 and TRBJ1-5; 7 positions match TRBD1. This CDR3 comprises 13 residues. Germline V CDR1 and CDR2: SSHAT, FNYEAQ (reference sequence). CDR3: CASSPDRAQPQHF. In DNA, the CDR3 is TGTGCTAGCAGCCCTGACAGGGCCCAGCCCCAGCATTTT.

The chain recombines TRBV20-1 with TRBJ2-5; perhaps D is TRBD1 or TRBD2 (5 bases each). The CDR3 is 11 amino acids. Germline-derived CDR1 and CDR2 are DFQATT and SNEGSKA (reference sequence). Trimming pared 5 bases from V and 5 bases from J, leaving 9 bases between. The CDR3 here is CSAGGLETQYF. CDR3 coding DNA: TGCAGTGCTGGGGGTCTGGAGACCCAGTACTTC.

V is TRBV28 and J is TRBJ1-3; D not resolved. The CDR3 consists of 14 residues. Trimming removed 11 bases from V and 0 bases from J, with 14 bases in between. The germline CDR1 and CDR2 sequences are MDHEN and SYDVKM. Here the CDR3 DNA reads TGTGCCTCTCAGGCAGTGAGCTCTGGAAACACCATATATTTT. Protein sequence: CASQAVSSGNTIYF.

This sequence joins TRBV30 and TRBJ2-1; TRBD2 aligns across 8 bases. The CDR3 extends over 14 amino acids. The V gene's germline CDR1 is GTSNPN and CDR2 SVGIG (reference sequence). V was clipped by 0 bases and J by 4 bases; unmatched bases: 2. The CDR3 DNA follows: TGTGCCTGGAGTGTACGGGGGGGTTACAATGAGCAGTTCTTC. Protein product: CAWSVRGGYNEQFF.

The V gene is TRBV2, the J gene TRBJ2-7; D call uncertain. With 6 bases removed from V and 2 bases from J, the gap between germline ends came to 8 bases. This CDR3 region has 12 residues. Germline V gene data show CDR1 as SNHLY and CDR2 as FYNNEI. The chain's CDR3 is CASRVATYEQYF. In nucleotides, the CDR3 is TGTGCCAGCAGGGTTGCAACCTACGAGCAGTACTTC. The full variable domain, its missing parts supplied by reference TRBV2 and TRBJ2-7, is EPEVTQTPSHQVTQMGQEVILRCVPISNHLYFYWYRQILGQKVEFLVSFYNNEISEKSEIFDDQFSVERPDGSNFTLKIRSTKLEDSAMYFCASRVATYEQYFGPGTRLTVT.

This clone turned up a few times. The chain carries TRBV9 and TRBJ2-1; TRBD2 is a possible D gene (7 bases). Trimming removed 6 bases from V and 7 bases from J, with 20 bases in between. From germline, CDR1 is SGDLS and CDR2 YYNGEE. The CDR3 length is 15 residues. The CDR3 loop is CASNRVAGVGNEQFF. CDR3 nucleotide sequence: TGTGCCAGCAACAGGGTGGCGGGAGTAGGAAATGAGCAGTTCTTC.

The chain couples TRBV4-3 to TRBJ1-5; D gene unclear. The CDR3 loop spans 15 amino acids. Germline CDR1 and CDR2: LGHNA and YSLEER. Trimming removed 0 bases from V and 5 bases from J, with 11 bases in between. The CDR3 DNA is TGCGCCAGCAGCCAAGATCCTGGGAAGGATCAGCCCCAGCATTTT. Protein product: CASSQDPGKDQPQHF.

The V call is TRBV12-5, the J call TRBJ2-3; D remains unclear. Looked up from germline, CDR1 is LGHNT and CDR2 is FRNRAP. This CDR3 contains 14 residues. Trimming removed 1 base from V and 6 bases from J, with 11 bases in between. CDR3 sequence reads: CASGLALDADTQYF. CDR3 nucleotides: TGTGCTAGTGGTTTGGCCCTTGACGCCGATACGCAGTATTTT.

CDR3 DNA sequence: TGTGCCAGCAGCCAAGAAACGGGGGCAAGCTCCTATAATTCACCCCTCCACTTT. This gives the protein CASSQETGASSYNSPLHF. This rearrangement joins TRBV4-2 to TRBJ1-6; possible D gene TRBD1, 6 bases. The V gene's germline CDR1 is LGHNA and CDR2 YNFKEQ. Trimming removed 0 bases from V and 0 bases from J, with 12 bases in between. The CDR3 length is 18 residues.

V is TRBV28 and J is TRBJ1-2; 9 bases are a match to TRBD1. The germline gives CDR1 MDHEN, CDR2 SYDVKM. Germline trimming cut 6 bases from V and 4 bases from J; bases unmatched to any gene: 6. This CDR3 is built from 14 residues. CDR3 region: CASRQGQGGYGYTF. CDR3 sequence (DNA): TGTGCCAGCAGACAGGGACAGGGAGGCTATGGCTACACCTTC.

The count of this clone is one. The same CDR3 is also encoded by other DNA sequences in this sample. The rearrangement links TRBV18 to TRBJ2-5, with D unresolved. Trimming pared 0 bases from V and 5 bases from J, leaving 4 bases between. CDR3 length equals 12 residues. The germline V gene encodes CDR1 KGHSH and CDR2 LQKENI. For the CDR3, the DNA is TGTGCCAGCTCACCACCTGGCGAGACCCAGTACTTC. Residues: CASSPPGETQYF.

This chain joins TRBV5-1 and TRBJ2-1, with 7 bases lining up with TRBD1. Germline loops: CDR1 SGHRS, CDR2 YFSETQ. The V gene end was trimmed by 4 bases and the J gene end by 6 bases; junction bases not matched to a gene: 4. The CDR3 contains 13 residues. The CDR3 sequence: CASSKGQLNEQFF. The CDR3 nucleotides read TGCGCCAGCAGCAAGGGACAGCTCAATGAGCAGTTCTTC.

The rearrangement uses TRBV7-4 and TRBJ2-5, with 7 bases that match TRBD1. CDR1 and CDR2 from the germline V gene are SGHVT and SQSDAQ. The CDR3 length is 15 residues. The V gene end was trimmed by 2 bases and the J gene end by 4 bases; junction bases not matched to a gene: 7. CDR3 loop: CASSLNRGVRETQYF. The CDR3 region has the DNA TGTGCCAGCAGCTTAAACAGGGGAGTTCGAGAGACCCAGTACTTC.

V and J are TRBV29-1 and TRBJ2-6, with no clear D. Trimming removed 4 bases from V and 1 base from J, with 5 bases in between. There are 13 residues in the CDR3. Germline CDR1 is SQVTM and CDR2 is ANQGSEA. The CDR3 region is CSVALSGANVLTF. The CDR3 DNA reads TGCAGCGTTGCCTTATCTGGGGCCAACGTCCTGACTTTC.

A few counts support this clone. The CDR3 region is CASSYSAVSFGYTF. CDR3 DNA: TGTGCCAGCAGTTACTCGGCCGTATCTTTCGGCTACACCTTC. The chain has TRBV6-5 and TRBJ1-2; D unclear. Germline assignment: CDR1 MNHEY and CDR2 SVGAGI. CDR3 length: 14 residues. Trimming pared 0 bases from V and 8 bases from J, leaving 13 bases between.

There are a few counts of this clone. The sample contains more than one DNA sequence encoding this CDR3. The chain is built from TRBV11-2 and TRBJ2-3, with D unresolved. The germline V and J ends were trimmed by 1 base and 1 base, with 3 bases remaining between them. The CDR3 loop spans 13 amino acids. Germline V lookup: CDR1 SGHAT, CDR2 FQNNGV. CDR3 DNA sequence: TGTGCCAGCAGCTTAGGGGGCACAGATACGCAGTATTTT. Its translation: CASSLGGTDTQYF.

This clone was picked up one time. V and J are TRBV28 and TRBJ2-1, with TRBD1 matching over 9 bases. The V gene end was trimmed by 5 bases and the J gene end by 4 bases; junction bases not matched to a gene: 3. Germline assignment: CDR1 MDHEN and CDR2 SYDVKM. The CDR3 is made up of 14 amino acids. In DNA, the CDR3 is TGTGCCAGCAGTGGGACAGGGACGTACAATGAGCAGTTCTTC. This gives the protein CASSGTGTYNEQFF.

This clone was seen a handful of times. The chain is built from TRBV7-9 and TRBJ2-7; 9 bases align to TRBD1. This CDR3 is 14 amino acids long. Germline V gives CDR1 SEHNR, CDR2 FQNEAQ (reference sequence). Losses at the gene ends were 1 base for V and 4 bases for J; bases not matched to a gene: 2. This chain's CDR3 is CASSLEQGAYEQYF. The CDR3 nucleotides are TGTGCCAGCAGCTTAGAACAGGGGGCTTACGAGCAGTACTTC.

The J gene is TRBJ1-2, the V gene TRBV6-5; D call uncertain. Germline-derived CDR1 and CDR2 are MNHEY and SVGAGI. The V end lost 10 bases, the J end lost 0 bases, and 9 bases lay between the germline ends. This CDR3 is 12 amino acids long. CDR3 DNA: TGTGCCACTTCGAGTACTAACTATGGCTACACCTTC. Translated, it gives CATSSTNYGYTF.

The sample holds a few counts of this clone. The rearrangement links TRBV10-3 to TRBJ1-1; no clear D. Trimming removed 7 bases at V and 2 bases at J, with 11 bases between. The germline gives CDR1 ENHRY, CDR2 SYGVKD. CDR3 length equals 13 residues. The CDR3 region has the DNA TGTGCCATCAATAGGGCAGATAACACTGAAGCTTTCTTT. Translated: CAINRADNTEAFF.

The chain is built from TRBV5-1 and TRBJ2-2, with 13 nucleotides matching TRBD2. Trimming cost V 4 bases and J 5 bases; bases outside gene matches: 2. This CDR3 region has 15 residues. Per germline, CDR1 SGHRS and CDR2 YFSETQ. CDR3 amino acids: CASSGTSGVTGELFF. CDR3 nucleotides: TGCGCCAGCAGCGGGACTAGCGGGGTTACCGGGGAGCTGTTTTTT.

The rearrangement uses TRBV6-1 and TRBJ1-6, with D unresolved. Germline lookup yields CDR1 MNHNS and CDR2 SASEGT. This CDR3 is built from 14 residues. Between the trimmed V and J ends, which lost 3 bases and 6 bases, there was a span of 9 bases. Here the CDR3 reads CASSEPAFNSPLHF. The DNA of the CDR3 is TGTGCCAGCAGTGAGCCCGCCTTTAATTCACCCCTCCACTTT.

This chain uses TRBV10-1 with TRBJ2-5; tentative D call: TRBD1 (6 bases). The CDR3 contains 13 residues. V was pared by 6 bases and J by 1 base, with 9 bases between. Germline-derived CDR1 and CDR2 are WNHNN and SYGVQD (reference sequence). As DNA, the CDR3 is TGCGCCAGCAGCAGGGGATCCCAAGAGACCCAGTACTTC. Protein sequence: CASSRGSQETQYF.

Note on this clone: Additional DNA sequences in this sample encode the identical CDR3. The rearrangement joins TRBV5-1 to TRBJ2-5, with 7 bases that match TRBD1. The V gene's germline CDR1 is SGHRS and CDR2 YFSETQ. This CDR3 has 14 residues. V gave up 2 bases and J gave up 1 base; unmatched junction bases: 2. This chain's CDR3 is CASSLGGPQETQYF. In nucleotides, the CDR3 is TGCGCCAGCAGCTTAGGGGGCCCCCAAGAGACCCAGTACTTC.

The chain recombines TRBV7-6 with TRBJ2-5; 7 nucleotides line up with TRBD1. The J segment lost 5 bases and the V segment lost 1 base, leaving 7 bases of the junction unmatched. Germline CDR1 is SGHVS and CDR2 is FNYEAQ. The CDR3 loop spans 15 amino acids. The CDR3 loop is CASSLDRQGGETQYF. Here the CDR3 DNA reads TGTGCCAGCAGCTTAGACCGACAGGGCGGGGAGACCCAGTACTTC.

The chain is built from TRBV10-3 and TRBJ2-5; maybe TRBD2 (5 bases). Germline CDR1 ENHRY, CDR2 SYGVKD. V lost 2 bases and J 5 bases, leaving 12 bases between the germline ends. This CDR3 is 14 amino acids long. The CDR3: CAISEAASQETQYF. The CDR3 coding sequence is TGTGCCATCAGTGAGGCGGCTAGCCAGGAGACCCAGTACTTC.

The chain joins TRBV25-1 to TRBJ1-6; TRBD1 aligns across 9 bases. Trimming removed 4 bases from V and 10 bases from J; junction bases left unmatched: 8. In germline, CDR1 is MGHDK, CDR2 SYGVNS. The length of the CDR3 is 15 residues. CDR3 sequence (DNA): TGTGCCAGCAGTGTGGGACAGGGTTATCCATCACCCCTCCACTTT. Translated: CASSVGQGYPSPLHF.

The rearrangement uses TRBV13 and TRBJ2-7, with D maybe TRBD2 (6 bases). The germline V gene has CDR1 PRHDT and CDR2 FYEKMQ (reference sequence). The CDR3 has 13 residues. V was trimmed by 5 bases and J by 7 bases, leaving 15 bases between them. The CDR3 loop is CASSLHGTGEQYF. For the CDR3, the DNA is TGTGCCAGCAGCCTTCACGGGACTGGAGAGCAGTACTTC.

This chain links TRBV4-3 with TRBJ2-5; D ambiguous. Germline CDR1 LGHNA, CDR2 YSLEER. The CDR3 consists of 15 residues. V lost 0 bases to trimming and J lost 2 bases, with 10 bases between them. The CDR3 DNA reads TGCGCCAGCAGCCAAGAGGTCCCTCCTCAAGAGACCCAGTACTTC. This codes for CASSQEVPPQETQYF.

This chain connects TRBV5-5 to TRBJ1-2; 11 bases line up with TRBD1. The length of the CDR3 is 15 residues. Germline assignment: CDR1 SGHKS and CDR2 YYEKEE (reference sequence). Trimming removed 3 bases from V and 8 bases from J; junction bases left unmatched: 9. The CDR3 reads CASSYIGQGAEGYTF. DNA for the CDR3: TGTGCCAGCAGCTACATTGGACAGGGGGCCGAAGGCTACACCTTC.